The 24 T cell receptor beta chains given below trace back to one sample, sequenced in a study of CD8 T cells in ankylosing spondylitis (dated 2017 in TCRdb). The library was produced with 5' RACE. TCRdb lists the instrument as Illumina HiSeq 2500. TCRdb itself trimmed the public reads at Q25 with fastp, ran MiXCR and retained productive beta chains. Rows with one shared CDR3 protein collapse into an entry with the most common genes and DNA. The sample table lists hundreds of thousands of distinct CDR3 sequences, about a quarter of them with a count of one. Around 6.3% of the sample comes from the top ten. The specimen sequenced was blood, either unsorted or a sorted T cell fraction (not recorded which). Receptor source: a male donor with ankylosing spondylitis or in good health (not recorded which).

On this clonotype itself: A much larger clone differs from this one at a single base, so this may be a read error. The genes are TRBV20-1 and TRBJ2-2; D may match TRBD1 or TRBD2 (5 bases each). Trimming shortened V by 2 bases and J by 7 bases, and 23 bases separated the two germline ends. The CDR3 spans 17 residues. The germline V gene has CDR1 DFQATT and CDR2 SNEGSKA (reference sequence). Here the CDR3 reads CSARKGRGAMIGGELFF. The CDR3 nucleotides read TGCAGTGCTAGAAAGGGACGAGGGGCGATGATTGGCGGGGAGCTGTTTTTT.

This clonotype came up many times. The genes are TRBV12-3 or TRBV12-4 and TRBJ2-1, with 10 bases lining up with TRBD2. The CDR3 length is 15 residues. The V and J ends lost 6 bases and 9 bases, in that order; junction bases with no gene match: 11. CDR3 coding DNA: TGTGCCAGCAGCGGAGCGGGAGGGCATCCTACTGAGCAGTTCTTC. Residues: CASSGAGGHPTEQFF.

Only a few counts were recorded for this clonotype. This chain uses TRBV12-3 or TRBV12-4 with TRBJ2-2; TRBD2 aligns across 7 bases. The CDR3 runs to 14 residues. The J segment lost 9 bases and the V segment lost 5 bases, leaving 9 bases of the junction unmatched. Here the CDR3 reads CASSPGLVVRELFF. CDR3 sequence (DNA): TGTGCCAGCAGTCCAGGACTAGTAGTGCGGGAGCTGTTTTTT.

The gene calls are TRBV9 and TRBJ2-1; the match to TRBD2 covers 7 bases. Germline V gives CDR1 SGDLS, CDR2 YYNGEE. J was trimmed by 9 bases and V by 4 bases; bases with no gene match: 22. The CDR3 spans 18 residues. CDR3 sequence: CASSPGHTTGGIAGEQFF. CDR3 nucleotide sequence: TGTGCCAGCAGCCCGGGTCACACCACGGGAGGTATCGCGGGTGAGCAGTTCTTC.

This clonotype was found many times. The chain couples TRBV6-5 to TRBJ2-5; the D gene is possibly TRBD2 (7 bases). The CDR3 sequence is 16 residues long. The ends were cut back, 4 bases at V and 5 bases at J, with 20 bases in the middle. Germline V gene sequence: CDR1 MNHEY, CDR2 SVGAGI. The CDR3 protein is CASSLNPSGGWETQYF. CDR3 coding DNA: TGTGCCAGCAGTTTAAACCCCTCGGGGGGCTGGGAGACCCAGTACTTC.

The chain is built from TRBV5-8 and TRBJ2-5; 7 bases are shared with TRBD1. This CDR3 is 15 amino acids long. The junction had 7 bases not matched to a gene; V was cut back by 4 bases and J by 1 base. Germline CDR1 reads SGHTS; CDR2 reads YDEGEE. Written as DNA, the CDR3 is TGTGCCAGCAGCCCCTCGGACAGGCGCCAAGAGACCCAGTACTTC. As protein: CASSPSDRRQETQYF.

This clonotype appeared many times. The rearrangement joins TRBV29-1 to TRBJ1-1, with unresolved D. The CDR3 has 13 amino acids. Germline V gene data show CDR1 as SQVTM and CDR2 as ANQGSEA. Trimming stripped 7 bases from V and 1 base from J, with 13 bases between. This CDR3 reads CSGVIRRNTEAFF. CDR3 bases: TGCAGCGGAGTTATTAGGAGGAACACTGAAGCTTTCTTT.

Concerning this clonotype: This may stem from a read error, because a much larger clone lies one nucleotide away. The rearrangement uses TRBV11-2 and TRBJ2-3; D gene ambiguous. This CDR3 region has 14 residues. Germline V gene lookup returns CDR1 SGHAT and CDR2 FQNNGV. The CDR3 coding sequence is TGTGCCAGCAGCTTACGAGTAAGCACAGATCCGCAGTATTTT. Protein sequence: CASSLRVSTDPQYF. Supplemented by reference TRBV11-2 and TRBJ2-3, the full variable domain reads EAGVAQSPRYKIIEKRQSVAFWCNPISGHATLYWYQQILGQGPKLLIQFQNNGVVDDSQLPKDRFSAERLKGVDSTLKIQPAKLEDSAVYLCASSLRVSTDPQYFGPGTRLTVL.

The table lists this clonotype with a few counts. The chain carries TRBV29-1 and TRBJ2-2; 9 bases align to TRBD1. Looked up from germline, CDR1 is SQVTM and CDR2 is ANQGSEA. The CDR3 is 16 residues long. The V gene end was trimmed by 2 bases and the J gene end by 6 bases; junction bases not matched to a gene: 10. The CDR3 region has the DNA TGCAGCGTTGAAACTAGACAGGGGGTGCGAGCCGGGGAGCTGTTTTTT. Encoded protein: CSVETRQGVRAGELFF.

V usage is TRBV12-3 or TRBV12-4 and J usage is TRBJ2-1; 12 nucleotides line up with TRBD2. V gave up 4 bases and J gave up 5 bases; unmatched junction bases: 3. This CDR3 is 15 amino acids long. CDR3 bases: TGTGCCAGCAGTTGGACTAGCGGGAAGAACAATGAGCAGTTCTTC. This encodes CASSWTSGKNNEQFF.

This clonotype was seen repeatedly, ten times or more. The chain employs TRBV20-1 and TRBJ2-1, with D uncertain. CDR3 size: 11 residues. V lost 7 bases to trimming and J lost 7 bases, with 11 bases between them. Germline CDR1 is DFQATT and CDR2 is SNEGSKA (reference sequence). The CDR3 spells CSGRLLNEQFF. The CDR3, as DNA: TGCAGTGGGAGACTCCTAAATGAGCAGTTCTTC.

This clonotype was detected ten times or more. The genes are TRBV6-1 and TRBJ2-7, with D possibly matching TRBD2 (7 bases). V was cut by 6 bases and J by 2 bases, with 20 bases left in between. The CDR3 spans 16 residues. CDR1 MNHNS and CDR2 SASEGT come from the germline V gene. CDR3 sequence: CASRSLASGTTYEQYF. In DNA, the CDR3 is TGTGCCAGCAGGAGCTTGGCGAGCGGGACAACCTACGAGCAGTACTTC.

The chain has TRBV20-1 and TRBJ2-7; 11 nucleotides match TRBD2. This CDR3 spans 14 amino acids. The ends lost 6 bases at V and 1 base at J; junction bases unmatched: 5. Germline CDR1 DFQATT, CDR2 SNEGSKA (reference sequence). CDR3 in amino acids: CSAGTSGTSYEQYF. In nucleotides, the CDR3 is TGCAGTGCGGGGACTAGCGGAACGTCCTACGAGCAGTACTTC.

This clonotype was counted at least ten times. The chain carries TRBV4-1 and TRBJ1-2; D perhaps matches TRBD1 (5 bases). This CDR3 is built from 15 residues. Germline CDR1 reads MGHRA; CDR2 reads YSYEKL. The germline V and J ends were trimmed by 4 bases and 2 bases, with 14 bases remaining between them. DNA for the CDR3: TGCGCCAGCAGCCCAGTAGAGTGGGGGAACTATGGCTACACCTTC. Translated, it gives CASSPVEWGNYGYTF.

Comment on this clonotype: A single base separates this from a much larger clone, so it may be a read error. V gene TRBV7-8 combines with J gene TRBJ2-1, with 7 nucleotides matching TRBD2. The length of the CDR3 is 16 residues. Germline CDR1 is SGHVS and CDR2 is FQNEAQ. This chain's CDR3 is CASSLKRLAVNNEQSF. The CDR3 coding sequence is TGTGCCAGCAGCTTAAAGCGGCTAGCGGTAAACAATGAGCAGTCCTTC.

This clonotype was seen only a few times. V usage is TRBV7-9 and J usage is TRBJ2-7; 11 bases match TRBD2. The CDR3 has 15 residues. V gave up 5 bases and J gave up 7 bases; unmatched junction bases: 10. Germline CDR1 SEHNR, CDR2 FQNEAQ (reference sequence). The CDR3 bases are TGTGCCAGCAGCGCCACCTGGTTAGCGGGAGGGGAGCAGTACTTC. It codes for CASSATWLAGGEQYF.

This chain links TRBV6-4 with TRBJ1-1; perhaps TRBD1 as D (6 bases). This CDR3 spans 14 amino acids. Germline V gene data show CDR1 as MRHNA and CDR2 as SNTAGT. Deletions cut 4 bases from V and 0 bases from J, with 9 bases between. CDR3 region: CASSASGVNTEAFF. In DNA form, the CDR3 reads TGTGCCAGCAGTGCTTCAGGGGTGAACACTGAAGCTTTCTTT.

Ten or more counts support this clonotype. The chain combines TRBV2 with TRBJ2-1, with TRBD2 matching 8 bases. Trimming took 7 bases from V and 5 from J; bases not matched to a gene: 7. Germline CDR1 reads SNHLY; CDR2 reads FYNNEI. CDR3 length: 14 residues. The CDR3 sequence: CASIEGGRNNEQFF. In DNA, the CDR3 is TGTGCCAGCATCGAAGGCGGGAGGAACAATGAGCAGTTCTTC.

This clonotype was seen only a few times. This chain connects TRBV6-1 to TRBJ2-3, with D maybe TRBD1 (8 bases). Germline loops: CDR1 MNHNS, CDR2 SASEGT. V shed 6 bases and J shed 3 bases, with 13 bases lying between them. This CDR3 has 14 residues. CDR3 sequence (DNA): TGTGCCAGCAGGCAACAGGGGGGGACAGATACGCAGTATTTT. Encoded protein: CASRQQGGTDTQYF.

The chain has TRBV30 and TRBJ2-3; possible D gene TRBD2, 5 bases. The CDR3 sequence is 11 residues long. V shed 6 bases and J shed 5 bases, with 9 bases lying between them. From germline, CDR1 is GTSNPN and CDR2 SVGIG (reference sequence). Here the CDR3 DNA reads TGTGCCTGCATCCGGGAAGATACGCAGTATTTT. Translating gives CACIREDTQYF.

The V call is TRBV20-1, the J call TRBJ1-6, with D possibly TRBD1 on 5 matching bases. The CDR3 contains 16 residues. Trimming cost V 0 bases and J 5 bases, with 14 bases left between them. Germline CDR1 reads DFQATT; CDR2 reads SNEGSKA (reference sequence). CDR3 protein: CSARDRGGGNNSPLHF. As DNA, the CDR3 is TGCAGTGCTAGAGACCGGGGCGGAGGAAATAATTCACCCCTCCACTTT.

The chain employs TRBV29-1 and TRBJ2-3; unclear D gene. Trimming removed 7 bases from V and 2 bases from J, with 10 bases in between. The CDR3 has 12 amino acids. The germline CDR1 and CDR2 sequences are SQVTM and ANQGSEA. CDR3 region: CSARFFTDTQYF. The CDR3 DNA sequence: TGCAGCGCCCGCTTTTTCACAGATACGCAGTATTTT.

This clonotype was seen a few times. The chain recombines TRBV29-1 with TRBJ1-5; TRBD1 might be the D (5 bases). V was pared by 6 bases and J by 0 bases, with 12 bases between. This CDR3 is built from 14 residues. Germline V gives CDR1 SQVTM, CDR2 ANQGSEA. This CDR3 reads CSVASGNSNQPQHF. The CDR3 DNA sequence: TGCAGCGTCGCCTCAGGGAATAGCAATCAGCCCCAGCATTTT. The whole variable domain, remainder taken from reference TRBV29-1 and TRBJ1-5, is SAVISQKPSRDICQRGTSLTIQCQVDSQVTMMFWYRQQPGQSLTLIATANQGSEATYESGFVIDKFPISRPNLTFSTLTVSNMSPEDSSIYLCSVASGNSNQPQHFGDGTRLSIL.

This chain connects TRBV4-3 to TRBJ2-3; D call uncertain. This CDR3 spans 14 amino acids. The germline gives CDR1 LGHNA, CDR2 YSLEER. Trimming took 1 base from V and 0 from J, leaving 5 bases between them. CDR3 amino acids: CASSQVSSTDTQYF. CDR3 in DNA: TGCGCCAGCAGCCAAGTGTCGAGCACAGATACGCAGTATTTT.